Sequencing of this TCR beta chain was carried out in a study of T cell changes during pregnancy in multiple sclerosis. With 4 bases clipped from V and 1 base from J, the junction kept 4 bases outside the gene matches. Germline V gene data show CDR1 as SGDLS and CDR2 as YYNGEE. The CDR3 totals 14 residues. The sample holds a few counts of this clone. Sequencing used immunoSEQ multiplex PCR; TCRdb keeps in-frame clones, though not all of them. The table includes 50,000 or so clones, around nine tenths detected once. The sequenced sample was CD4+ T cells from peripheral blood mononuclear cells, obtained in the second trimester of pregnancy. This clonotype was obtained from a female donor with multiple sclerosis, enrolled in a pregnancy study. The chain links TRBV9 to TRBJ1-1; 7 bases are shared with TRBD1. Here the CDR3 reads CASSKSGGNTEAFF. DNA of the CDR3: TGTGCCAGCAGCAAATCAGGGGGGAACACTGAAGCTTTCTTT. Variable domain in full (rest from reference TRBV9 and TRBJ1-1): DSGVTQTPKHLITATGQRVTLRCSPRSGDLSVYWYQQSLDQGLQFLIQYYNGEERAKGNILERFSAQQFPDLHSELNLSSLELGDSALYFCASSKSGGNTEAFFGQGTRLTVV.